A selection of T cell receptor beta chains follows, all from one sample in a study of molecular identifiers for immune sequencing clone quantification. MiXCR, applied by TCRdb to the PCR reads, yields one record per CDR3 protein. This sample yields 75,000 to 95,000 distinct CDR3 sequences, of which 25% are seen a single time; 0.6% to 0.95% belongs to the top ten. The sample consisted of naive CD8+ T cells from blood, with Jurkat cell RNA spiked in. The receptor source for this set is a human donor in good health. Some libraries in this study had Jurkat cell RNA spiked in. Both conserved end residues are part of each CDR3. The D gene is left open where the match is weak. Size is omitted from some rows. Given values are once, few, many or a class for expanded clones.

v_gene	len	d_gene	j_gene	abundance	CDR3aa	CDR3nt
TRBV20-1	15	TRBD1	TRBJ2-3	many	CSANTRDRGEDTQYF	TGCAGTGCTAATACCCGGGACAGGGGGGAAGATACGCAGTATTTT
TRBV20-1	13	TRBD1	TRBJ1-1	many	CSARHQGVTEAFF	TGCAGTGCTAGACATCAGGGGGTCACTGAAGCTTTCTTT
TRBV6-1	12	-	TRBJ2-7	-	CASSGLEGEQYF	TGTGCCAGCAGTGGTCTAGAGGGTGAGCAGTACTTC
TRBV7-9	13	-	TRBJ2-2	-	CASIPDNTGELFF	TGTGCCAGCATCCCGGACAACACCGGGGAGCTGTTTTTT
TRBV14	17	-	TRBJ1-3	-	CASSQYPGLPSPDTIYF	TGTGCCAGCAGCCAGTATCCGGGACTGCCTTCCCCAGACACCATATATTTT
TRBV7-6	16	TRBD2	TRBJ2-2	-	CASSLEGLAEAGELVF	TGTGCCAGCAGCTTAGAGGGGCTAGCGGAGGCCGGGGAGCTGGTTTTT
TRBV29-1	13	-	TRBJ2-2	many	CSVVGRGTGELFF	TGCAGCGTTGTCGGGAGAGGCACCGGGGAGCTGTTTTTT
TRBV5-1	13	TRBD1	TRBJ1-4	few	CASRGQGEEKLFF	TGCGCCAGCAGGGGACAGGGAGAGGAAAAACTGTTTTTT
TRBV4-1	16	TRBD1	TRBJ1-1	few	CASSHVPGQGRAEAFF	TGCGCCAGCAGCCACGTCCCGGGACAGGGGAGGGCTGAAGCTTTCTTT
TRBV7-3	15	TRBD2	TRBJ2-3	-	CASGTGLAAKDTQYF	TGTGCCAGCGGCACCGGACTAGCGGCAAAAGATACGCAGTATTTT
TRBV7-2	15	TRBD1	TRBJ1-2	-	CASSWWGQGDYGYTF	TGTGCCAGCAGCTGGTGGGGACAGGGTGACTATGGCTACACCTTC
TRBV9	19	-	TRBJ2-4	-	CASSNYRDAIFRAKNIQYF	TGTGCCAGCAGCAATTACCGGGACGCCATATTTCGAGCCAAAAACATTCAGTACTTC
TRBV4-3	15	-	TRBJ2-4	many	CASSPDPVAKNIQYF	TGCGCCAGCAGCCCCGACCCAGTAGCCAAAAACATTCAGTACTTC
TRBV20-1	17	-	TRBJ1-6	many	CSARDLKGDSYNSPLHF	TGCAGTGCTAGAGATCTAAAAGGAGACTCCTATAATTCACCCCTCCACTTT
TRBV18	16	-	TRBJ1-1	-	CASSPSDSTMNTEAFF	TGTGCCAGCTCACCTTCGGACAGTACAATGAACACTGAAGCTTTCTTT
TRBV5-6	13	-	TRBJ2-3	many	CASSLSDTDTQYF	TGTGCCAGCAGCTTGTCGGACACAGATACGCAGTATTTT
TRBV27	16	TRBD1	TRBJ2-7	few	CASSYQLGTGFYEQYF	TGTGCCAGCAGTTACCAACTCGGGACAGGGTTTTACGAGCAGTACTTC
TRBV6-1	16	-	TRBJ1-5	-	CASREDRRYSNQPQHF	TGTGCCAGCAGAGAAGACAGGCGGTATAGCAATCAGCCCCAGCATTTT
TRBV28	14	-	TRBJ1-5	many	CASSPTHSNQPQHF	TGTGCCAGCAGTCCAACTCATAGCAATCAGCCCCAGCATTTT
TRBV27	16	-	TRBJ2-3	many	CASSTIAGLGPDTQYF	TGTGCCAGCAGTACGATCGCGGGCTTAGGGCCAGATACGCAGTATTTT
TRBV6-2/TRBV6-3	18	TRBD1	TRBJ2-1	-	CASNAGQGNPSSYNEQFF	TGTGCCAGCAACGCGGGACAGGGCAACCCGAGCTCCTACAATGAGCAGTTCTTC
TRBV6-5	15	-	TRBJ2-5	-	CASSYSGQLQETQYF	TGTGCCAGCAGTTACTCCGGGCAGCTCCAAGAGACCCAGTACTTC
TRBV2	16	-	TRBJ1-4	-	CASSGWGRATNEKLFF	TGTGCCAGCAGTGGTTGGGGACGCGCAACTAATGAAAAACTGTTTTTT
TRBV28	15	TRBD2	TRBJ2-5	-	CASTGGLAGVKPQYF	TGTGCCAGCACCGGGGGACTAGCGGGAGTAAAACCCCAGTACTTC
TRBV2	13	-	TRBJ1-1	many	CASRERLNTEAFF	TGTGCCAGCAGGGAGAGACTGAACACTGAAGCTTTCTTT
TRBV19	15	TRBD2	TRBJ2-1	-	CASSNSGPSYNEQFF	TGTGCCAGTAGTAATAGCGGGCCCTCCTACAATGAGCAGTTCTTC
TRBV7-9	15	TRBD1	TRBJ2-7	-	CASSPTGTVPYEQYF	TGTGCCAGCAGCCCAACAGGGACAGTACCCTACGAGCAGTACTTC
TRBV5-8	14	-	TRBJ2-3	-	CASSLLVGADTQYF	TGTGCCAGCAGCTTGCTCGTGGGAGCAGATACGCAGTATTTT